One sample yielded the 23 T cell receptor beta chains listed below, sequenced in a study of T cells after yellow fever vaccination. TCRdb redid the calling of the 5' RACE reads with MiXCR, one entry per CDR3 protein. The repertoire consists of about 340,000 distinct CDR3 sequences, with 7.5% to 9% occurring once and the leading ten covering around 17%. The material was PBMCs, obtained on the day of the first yellow fever vaccination. The source is a man aged 18 to 30 who received the YFV17D yellow fever vaccine.

The rearrangement links TRBV4-3 to TRBJ2-2; 8 nucleotides match TRBD2. This CDR3 is built from 16 residues. Trimming removed 4 bases from V and 8 bases from J; junction bases left unmatched: 12. Germline loops: CDR1 LGHNA, CDR2 YSLEER. CDR3 residues: CASSPSGAGALGELFF. As DNA, the CDR3 is TGCGCCAGCAGCCCCTCGGGAGCGGGGGCCCTGGGGGAGCTGTTTTTT.

This clonotype was counted ten times or more. This chain links TRBV12-3 or TRBV12-4 with TRBJ2-5; possibly TRBD2 for D (6 bases). The CDR3 covers 14 residues. Trimming stripped 6 bases from V and 1 base from J, with 12 bases between. CDR3 sequence (DNA): TGTGCCAGCAGGATAGCGGAGACCCAAGAGACCCAGTACTTC. Its protein is CASRIAETQETQYF.

This clonotype was seen a handful of times. The chain recombines TRBV15 with TRBJ2-1, with a weak D call TRBD1 (5 bases). Germline-derived CDR1 and CDR2 are LNHNV and YYDKDF (reference sequence). The CDR3 has 14 amino acids. Trimming took 0 bases from V and 4 from J, leaving 7 bases between them. The CDR3 bases are TGTGCCACCAGCAGAGACAGGGTTTACAATGAGCAGTTCTTC. Its protein is CATSRDRVYNEQFF.

The V call is TRBV11-3, the J call TRBJ1-6; TRBD1 matches at 7 bases. Germline V gene lookup returns CDR1 SGHNT and CDR2 YENEEA. J lost 8 bases, V lost 0 bases, and 4 bases had no gene match. This CDR3 has 15 residues. The CDR3 nucleotides read TGTGCCAGCAGCTTAGACGGGCAGGGGGATTCACCCCTCCACTTT. This sequence encodes CASSLDGQGDSPLHF.

This clonotype turned up a few times. The gene calls are TRBV7-6 and TRBJ2-3; no firm D call. Trimming removed 3 bases at V and 0 bases at J, with 10 bases between. This CDR3 is built from 15 residues. Germline values: CDR1 SGHVS, CDR2 FNYEAQ. CDR3 sequence (DNA): TGTGCCAGCAGCTTCCAGCCGGCCAGCACAGATACGCAGTATTTT. Its translation: CASSFQPASTDTQYF.

V usage is TRBV20-1 and J usage is TRBJ1-1; D is perhaps TRBD1 (5 bases). Germline CDR1 is DFQATT and CDR2 is SNEGSKA (reference sequence). V lost 0 bases and J 3 bases, leaving 17 bases between the germline ends. The CDR3 runs 16 residues. CDR3 sequence: CSARDRGFQIDTEAFF. The CDR3 bases are TGCAGTGCTAGAGATAGGGGATTTCAGATCGACACTGAAGCTTTCTTT.

This clonotype was recorded a few times. This sequence joins TRBV5-1 and TRBJ2-2; TRBD2 is a possible D gene (5 bases). The CDR3 contains 13 residues. Between the trimmed V and J ends, which lost 6 bases and 8 bases, there was a span of 14 bases. From germline, CDR1 is SGHRS and CDR2 YFSETQ. The CDR3 nucleotides read TGCGCCAGCAACCCCGGGCGGACTGGGGAGCTGTTTTTT. It yields the protein CASNPGRTGELFF. Using reference TRBV5-1 and TRBJ2-2 for the parts outside the CDR3, the full variable domain is KAGVTQTPRYLIKTRGQQVTLSCSPISGHRSVSWYQQTPGQGLQFLFEYFSETQRNKGNFPGRFSGRQFSNSRSEMNVSTLELGDSALYLCASNPGRTGELFFGEGSRLTVL.

This clonotype was seen at least ten times. The chain combines TRBV12-3 or TRBV12-4 with TRBJ2-7, with 9 bases lining up with TRBD1. This CDR3 is built from 15 residues. J lost 2 bases, V lost 4 bases, and 6 bases had no gene match. The CDR3 here is CASSYDRGTTYEQYF. The CDR3 DNA reads as TGTGCCAGCAGTTACGACAGGGGGACAACCTACGAGCAGTACTTC.

This chain joins TRBV20-1 and TRBJ2-3; perhaps TRBD2 as D (7 bases). V gave up 3 bases and J gave up 2 bases, with 12 bases separating them. CDR1 and CDR2 from the germline V gene are DFQATT and SNEGSKA (reference sequence). The CDR3 covers 14 residues. In DNA, the CDR3 is TGCAGTGCTAGGTCGGGGGGCCCCACAGATACGCAGTATTTT. Amino acids: CSARSGGPTDTQYF.

This clonotype was observed a few times. V is TRBV18 and J is TRBJ1-1; 9 positions agree with TRBD1. The V gene's germline CDR1 is KGHSH and CDR2 LQKENI. The length of the CDR3 is 14 residues. The J segment lost 3 bases and the V segment lost 4 bases, leaving 3 bases of the junction unmatched. The CDR3 DNA sequence: TGTGCCAGCTCACGCGGGACAGGGTACACTGAAGCTTTCTTT. It translates to CASSRGTGYTEAFF.

The sample holds many counts of this clonotype. This sequence joins TRBV19 and TRBJ2-2; a possible D gene is TRBD1 (6 bases). Germline CDR1 LNHDA, CDR2 SQIVND (reference sequence). V lost 3 bases, J lost 4 bases, and 12 bases lay in between. This CDR3 contains 15 residues. The CDR3 DNA is TGTGCCAGTAGTATGCCAGGGGCTTTCACCGGGGAGCTGTTTTTT. Its translation: CASSMPGAFTGELFF.

The chain has TRBV5-1 and TRBJ2-1; weak D call: TRBD2 (6 bases). Trimming removed 4 bases at V and 0 bases at J, with 20 bases between. The CDR3 spans 18 residues. Per germline, CDR1 SGHRS and CDR2 YFSETQ. This CDR3 reads CASSAAYSGPSSYNEQFF. In DNA, the CDR3 is TGCGCCAGCAGCGCGGCTTACAGCGGGCCCAGCTCCTACAATGAGCAGTTCTTC.

This clonotype was observed a handful of times. The rearrangement uses TRBV29-1 and TRBJ2-5, with a weak D call TRBD1 (6 bases). The CDR3 has 13 amino acids. The V gene lost 3 bases and the J gene lost 5 bases, with 13 bases spanning the gap. Per the germline V gene, CDR1 is SQVTM and CDR2 is ANQGSEA. This chain's CDR3 is CSVDQGSWETQYF. The CDR3 DNA is TGCAGCGTTGATCAGGGGAGTTGGGAGACCCAGTACTTC. The full variable domain, in which reference TRBV29-1 and TRBJ2-5 provide the parts outside the CDR3, is SAVISQKPSRDICQRGTSLTIQCQVDSQVTMMFWYRQQPGQSLTLIATANQGSEATYESGFVIDKFPISRPNLTFSTLTVSNMSPEDSSIYLCSVDQGSWETQYFGPGTRLLVL.

Of note for this clonotype: Mismatch with germline at one junction end may stem from a read error. This sequence joins TRBV5-1 and TRBJ2-7; 9 nucleotides align to TRBD1. The CDR3 runs 15 residues. The germline CDR1 and CDR2 sequences are SGHRS and YFSETQ. CDR3 protein: CARSLLGQGPYEQYF. CDR3 nucleotides: TGCGCCAGAAGCTTGCTGGGACAGGGCCCCTACGAGCAGTACTTC. Full variable domain (outside the CDR3, taken from reference TRBV5-1 and TRBJ2-7): KAGVTQTPRYLIKTRGQQVTLSCSPISGHRSVSWYQQTPGQGLQFLFEYFSETQRNKGNFPGRFSGRQFSNSRSEMNVSTLELGDSALYLCARSLLGQGPYEQYFGPGTRLTVT.

V is TRBV6-5 and J is TRBJ2-1; D might be TRBD2 (7 bases). V gave up 2 bases and J gave up 8 bases, with 13 bases separating them. The CDR3 is made up of 14 amino acids. Looked up from germline, CDR1 is MNHEY and CDR2 is SVGAGI. The CDR3 region has the DNA TGTGCCAGCAGTTACGGCCTAGGGGGGGATGAGCAGTTCTTC. This sequence encodes CASSYGLGGDEQFF.

This clonotype was seen a handful of times. This chain links TRBV6-5 with TRBJ2-5; unclear D gene. The V gene's germline CDR1 is MNHEY and CDR2 SVGAGI. There are 17 residues in the CDR3. V shed 0 bases and J shed 0 bases, with 14 bases lying between them. The CDR3 coding sequence is TGTGCCAGCAGTTACTCCTGGTCAAGAAACTACCAAGAGACCCAGTACTTC. It encodes CASSYSWSRNYQETQYF.

The rearrangement joins TRBV12-3 or TRBV12-4 to TRBJ2-1, with D perhaps matching TRBD1 or TRBD2 (5 bases each). The CDR3 is 13 amino acids. Trimming shortened V by 8 bases and J by 6 bases, and 14 bases separated the two germline ends. CDR3 coding DNA: TGTGCCAGCGCATTCCGGGACGGCAATGAGCAGTTCTTC. Its translation: CASAFRDGNEQFF.

The chain couples TRBV6-1 to TRBJ2-5; 10 bases align to TRBD2. Trimming removed 6 bases from V and 4 bases from J; junction bases left unmatched: 5. This CDR3 is built from 14 residues. Germline CDR1 reads MNHNS; CDR2 reads SASEGT. The CDR3 bases are TGTGCCAGCAGAGGGACTAGCGTCGGAGAGACCCAGTACTTC. This translates into CASRGTSVGETQYF.

This clonotype was found a few times. The chain uses TRBV5-1 and TRBJ2-2; 8 bases match TRBD1. CDR1 and CDR2 (germline): SGHRS, YFSETQ. This CDR3 contains 14 residues. With 4 bases clipped from V and 4 bases from J, the junction kept 3 bases outside the gene matches. The DNA of the CDR3 is TGCGCCAGCAGCCCGGGACAGGTCACCGGGGAGCTGTTTTTT. Translated, it gives CASSPGQVTGELFF.

This CDR3 is CASSAGSWGNVLTF. CDR3 bases: TGCGCCAGCAGCGCAGGGAGTTGGGGCAACGTCCTGACTTTC. The chain employs TRBV5-1 and TRBJ2-6, with D perhaps being TRBD1 or TRBD2 (5 bases each). Trimming pared 4 bases from V and 9 bases from J, leaving 14 bases between. Germline CDR1 reads SGHRS; CDR2 reads YFSETQ. CDR3 size: 14 residues.

This chain links TRBV28 with TRBJ1-5, with D unresolved. The CDR3 length is 16 residues. V was clipped by 4 bases and J by 2 bases, with 15 bases between them. Germline CDR1 MDHEN, CDR2 SYDVKM. Written as DNA, the CDR3 is TGTGCCAGCAGTTCCTATCGCGGGCCCCGCAATCAGCCCCAGCATTTT. Protein: CASSSYRGPRNQPQHF.

The rearrangement links TRBV10-3 to TRBJ2-2, with D perhaps TRBD2 (6 bases). CDR3 length: 14 amino acids. The V and J ends lost 2 bases and 6 bases respectively, with 10 bases between them. Germline CDR1 and CDR2: ENHRY and SYGVKD. The CDR3 nucleotides are TGTGCCATCAGTGAGATAGGGGAGGCCGGGGAGCTGTTTTTT. The encoded protein is CAISEIGEAGELFF.

V gene TRBV6-2 or TRBV6-3 combines with J gene TRBJ2-2; TRBD1 aligns across 11 bases. V lost 2 bases and J lost 4; bases outside the gene matches: 6. Germline CDR1 reads MNHEY; CDR2 reads SVGEGT. This CDR3 is 17 amino acids long. For the CDR3, the DNA is TGTGCCAGCAGTTACGATGGCGGACAGGGGGCCACCGGGGAGCTGTTTTTT. This sequence encodes CASSYDGGQGATGELFF.